Listed below are T cell receptor beta chains from one sample, sequenced in a study of Ad26.COV2.S vaccination and SARS-CoV-2 variants. Using immunoSEQ multiplex PCR, the repertoire was profiled, and TCRdb retains in-frame clones only, with some absent. The sample holds some 640,000 clones, roughly 90% seen once. Source: peripheral blood, taken in a trial of Ad26.COV2.S vaccine versus placebo. These TCRs come from a person between 18 and 60 years old who received the Ad26.COV2.S COVID-19 vaccine or a placebo. CDR3s include the opening cysteine and the closing phenylalanine or tryptophan. The order of the fields is J gene, V gene, clone size, D gene, CDR3 DNA, CDR3 protein. The D gene is left open where the match is weak. Size is omitted from some rows. Given values are once, few, many or a class for expanded clones.

TRBJ2-3	TRBV7-9	-	TRBD2	TGTGCCAGCAGCTTAAGTGTCCGGAGCGGGAGGCACACAGATACGCAGTATTTT	CASSLSVRSGRHTDTQYF
TRBJ2-7	TRBV4-2	-	-	TGTGCCAGCAGCCAAGGTGACAGGCCCCCCTACGAGCAGTACTTC	CASSQGDRPPYEQYF
TRBJ2-7	TRBV6-5	-	TRBD2	TGTGCCAGCAGTTTTAGCGGGAACTACGAGCAGTACTTC	CASSFSGNYEQYF
TRBJ2-1	TRBV7-2	-	-	TGTGCCAGCAGCTTACAGGGGTCAGCATACAATGAGCAGTTCTTC	CASSLQGSAYNEQFF
TRBJ1-1	TRBV7-9	-	-	TGTGCCAGCAGCCCCGGTGGGATCACTGAAGCTTTCTTT	CASSPGGITEAFF
TRBJ1-2	TRBV12-3/TRBV12-4	-	-	TGTGCCAGCAGCCTGACAGACCGACCCGGCTACACCTTC	CASSLTDRPGYTF
TRBJ2-2	TRBV11-3	-	-	TGTGCCAGCAGCTTAGTGGGGCCGAACACCGGGGAGCTGTTTTTT	CASSLVGPNTGELFF
TRBJ1-1	TRBV12-3/TRBV12-4	-	-	TGTGCCAGCAGTCGGGACCGAGGAACTGAAGCTTTCTTT	CASSRDRGTEAFF
TRBJ1-1	TRBV6-5	once	-	TGTGCCAGCAGTTACGACAGCGACCCTAGAACTGAAGCTTTCTTT	CASSYDSDPRTEAFF
TRBJ1-5	TRBV4-3	-	-	TGCGCCAGCAGCCAAGGGCAAGGGACGAAGCCCCAGCATTTT	CASSQGQGTKPQHF